The 5 T cell receptor beta chains given below trace back to one sample, sequenced in a study of radiotherapy plus CTLA-4 blockade in lung cancer. Measured with immunoSEQ multiplex PCR; TCRdb has only the in-frame clones, and not every one. In the table there are fewer than 40,000 clones, approximately 79% of which are singletons. The sequences come from peripheral blood, collected from a patient treated with radiotherapy plus ipilimumab. These receptors were obtained from a human donor with non-small cell lung cancer that progressed on radiotherapy plus ipilimumab.

The V call is TRBV5-1, the J call TRBJ1-3; 8 bases are a match to TRBD1. V shed 4 bases and J 3 bases; nucleotides not matched to a gene: 9. The CDR3 is 16 amino acids. Per germline, CDR1 SGHRS and CDR2 YFSETQ. The CDR3 DNA is TGCGCCAGCAGCGCGAGGACAGGGATTAGTGGAAACACCATATATTTT. It encodes CASSARTGISGNTIYF.

J is TRBJ2-7 and V is TRBV6-1; 8 bases line up with TRBD2. This CDR3 has 15 residues. Germline CDR1 MNHNS, CDR2 SASEGT. V gave up 3 bases and J gave up 2 bases; unmatched junction bases: 6. CDR3 sequence reads: CASSDPSGGTYEQYF. The CDR3 nucleotides read TGTGCCAGCAGTGATCCCTCGGGGGGGACCTACGAGCAGTACTTC.

The chain employs TRBV7-5 and TRBJ1-1; the table names TRBD1, a call not compared with the DNA. TRBV7-5 is annotated as a pseudogene. This CDR3 has 13 residues. Here the CDR3 DNA reads TGTGCCAGCAGTCGACAGGGGAACACTGAAGCTTTCTTT. Translation: CASSRQGNTEAFF.

The chain has TRBV6-6 and TRBJ2-5; the D gene is possibly TRBD1 (6 bases). Trimming removed 6 bases from V and 4 bases from J, with 12 bases in between. The CDR3 covers 13 residues. CDR1 is MNHNY, CDR2 SVGAGI, per germline (reference sequence). CDR3: CASRDSERETQYF. The CDR3 DNA follows: TGTGCCAGCAGGGACAGCGAGCGAGAGACCCAGTACTTC.

The chain couples TRBV27 to TRBJ2-1; 8 nucleotides line up with TRBD2. Germline V gene lookup returns CDR1 MNHEY and CDR2 SMNVEV (reference sequence). This CDR3 spans 14 amino acids. Germline trimming cut 6 bases from V and 5 bases from J; bases unmatched to any gene: 6. For the CDR3, the DNA is TGTGCCAGCAGAGACGGGACTAGAAACAATGAGCAGTTCTTC. Translation: CASRDGTRNNEQFF.